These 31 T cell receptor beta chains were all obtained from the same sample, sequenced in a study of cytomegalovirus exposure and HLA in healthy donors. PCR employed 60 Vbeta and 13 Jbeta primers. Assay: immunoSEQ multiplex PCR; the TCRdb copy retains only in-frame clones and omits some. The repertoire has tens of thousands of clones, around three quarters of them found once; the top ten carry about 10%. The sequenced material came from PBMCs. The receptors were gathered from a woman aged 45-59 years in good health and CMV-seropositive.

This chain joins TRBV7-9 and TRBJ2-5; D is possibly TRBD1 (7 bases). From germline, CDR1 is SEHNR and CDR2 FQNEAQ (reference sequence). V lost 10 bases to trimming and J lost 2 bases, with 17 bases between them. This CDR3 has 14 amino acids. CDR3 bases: TGTGCCATAATGACTAGGGACAGACAAGAGACCCAGTACTTC. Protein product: CAIMTRDRQETQYF.

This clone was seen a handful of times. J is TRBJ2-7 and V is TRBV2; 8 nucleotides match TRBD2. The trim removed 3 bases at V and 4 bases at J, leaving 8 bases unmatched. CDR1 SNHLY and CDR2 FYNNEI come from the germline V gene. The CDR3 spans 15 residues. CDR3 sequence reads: CASSERTSHLYEQYF. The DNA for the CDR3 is TGTGCCAGCAGTGAGAGGACTAGCCACCTTTACGAGCAGTACTTC.

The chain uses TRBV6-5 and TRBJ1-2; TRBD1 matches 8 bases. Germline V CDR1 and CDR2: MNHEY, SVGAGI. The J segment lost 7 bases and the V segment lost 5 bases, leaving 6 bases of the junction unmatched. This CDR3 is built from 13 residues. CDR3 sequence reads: CASSKGQARGYTF. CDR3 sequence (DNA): TGTGCCAGCAGTAAGGGACAGGCCCGTGGCTACACCTTC.

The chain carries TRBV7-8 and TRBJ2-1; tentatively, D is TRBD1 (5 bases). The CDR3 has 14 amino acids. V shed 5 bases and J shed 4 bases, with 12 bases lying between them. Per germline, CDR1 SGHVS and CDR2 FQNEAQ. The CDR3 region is CASSRTQQYNEQFF. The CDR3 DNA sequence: TGTGCCAGCAGCCGGACACAGCAATACAATGAGCAGTTCTTC. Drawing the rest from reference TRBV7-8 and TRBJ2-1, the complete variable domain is GAGVSQSPRYKVAKRGQDVALRCDPISGHVSLFWYQQALGQGPEFLTYFQNEAQLDKSGLPSDRFFAERPEGSVSTLKIQRTQQEDSAVYLCASSRTQQYNEQFFGPGTRLTVL.

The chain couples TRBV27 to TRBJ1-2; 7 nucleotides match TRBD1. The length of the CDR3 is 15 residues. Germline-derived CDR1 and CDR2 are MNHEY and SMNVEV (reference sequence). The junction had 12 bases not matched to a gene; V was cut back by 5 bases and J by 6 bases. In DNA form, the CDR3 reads TGTGCCAGCAGTACGCGACAACAGGGGCGACATGGCTACACCTTC. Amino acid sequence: CASSTRQQGRHGYTF.

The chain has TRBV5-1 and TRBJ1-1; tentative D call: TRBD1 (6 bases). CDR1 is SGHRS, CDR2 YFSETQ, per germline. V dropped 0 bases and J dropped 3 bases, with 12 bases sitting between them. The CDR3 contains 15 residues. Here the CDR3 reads CASSLDMGADTEAFF. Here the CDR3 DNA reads TGCGCCAGCAGCTTGGATATGGGGGCGGACACTGAAGCTTTCTTT.

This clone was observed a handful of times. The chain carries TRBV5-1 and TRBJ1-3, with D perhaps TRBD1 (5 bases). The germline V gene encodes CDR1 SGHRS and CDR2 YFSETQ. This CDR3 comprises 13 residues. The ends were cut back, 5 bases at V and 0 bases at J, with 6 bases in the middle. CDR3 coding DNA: TGCGCCAGCAGTACAGGCTCTGGAAACACCATATATTTT. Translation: CASSTGSGNTIYF.

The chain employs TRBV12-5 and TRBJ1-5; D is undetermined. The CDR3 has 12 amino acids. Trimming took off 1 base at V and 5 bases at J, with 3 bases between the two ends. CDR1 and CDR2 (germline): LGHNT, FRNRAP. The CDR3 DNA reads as TGTGCTAGTGGTTTGGGAGATCAGCCCCAGCATTTT. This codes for CASGLGDQPQHF.

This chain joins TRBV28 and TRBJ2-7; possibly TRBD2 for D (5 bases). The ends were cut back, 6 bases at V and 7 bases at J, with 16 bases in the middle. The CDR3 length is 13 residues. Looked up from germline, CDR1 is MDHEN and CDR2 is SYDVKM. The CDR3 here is CASSPGLLLEQYF. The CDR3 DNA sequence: TGTGCCAGCAGCCCTGGACTCCTGCTGGAGCAGTACTTC.

Here the CDR3 reads CASSLSGTTDTQYF. In DNA form, the CDR3 reads TGTGCCAGCAGCTTATCCGGGACAACAGATACGCAGTATTTT. The gene calls are TRBV7-3 and TRBJ2-3; maybe TRBD1 (6 bases). Trimming stripped 2 bases from V and 3 bases from J, with 9 bases between. The CDR3 totals 14 residues. Germline CDR1 SGHTA, CDR2 FQGTGA.

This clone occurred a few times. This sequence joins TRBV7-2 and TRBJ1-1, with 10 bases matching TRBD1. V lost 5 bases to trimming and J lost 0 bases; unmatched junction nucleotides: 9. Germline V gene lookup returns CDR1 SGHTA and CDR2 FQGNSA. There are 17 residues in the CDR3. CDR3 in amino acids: CASSTGQGDIMNTEAFF. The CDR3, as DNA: TGTGCCAGCAGCACTGGACAGGGGGATATTATGAACACTGAAGCTTTCTTT. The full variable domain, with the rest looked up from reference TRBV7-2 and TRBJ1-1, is GAGVSQSPSNKVTEKGKDVELRCDPISGHTALYWYRQSLGQGLEFLIYFQGNSAPDKSGLPSDRFSAERTGGSVSTLTIQRTQQEDSAVYLCASSTGQGDIMNTEAFFGQGTRLTVV.

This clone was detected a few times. The CDR3: CASSPGHSGANVLTF. The DNA for the CDR3 is TGTGCCAGCAGTCCAGGTCACTCTGGGGCCAACGTCCTGACTTTC. The rearrangement links TRBV6-1 to TRBJ2-6; D not certain. The germline CDR1 and CDR2 sequences are MNHNS and SASEGT. Deletions cut 5 bases from V and 0 bases from J, with 8 bases between. The length of the CDR3 is 15 residues.

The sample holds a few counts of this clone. CDR3 sequence: CASSYGSGGEVNEQYF. For the CDR3, the DNA is TGTGCCAGCAGTTACGGGTCAGGGGGCGAGGTTAACGAGCAGTACTTC. The V and J genes are TRBV6-5 and TRBJ2-7; 8 positions match TRBD1. V trimming: 2 bases; J trimming: 5 bases; junction bases outside the gene matches: 11. The CDR3 loop spans 16 amino acids. Germline loops: CDR1 MNHEY, CDR2 SVGAGI.

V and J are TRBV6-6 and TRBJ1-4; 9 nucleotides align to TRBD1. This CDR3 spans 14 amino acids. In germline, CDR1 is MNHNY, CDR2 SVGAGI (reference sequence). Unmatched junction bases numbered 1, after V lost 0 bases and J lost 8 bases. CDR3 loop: CASSYSGTGEKLFF. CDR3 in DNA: TGTGCCAGCAGTTACTCCGGGACAGGGGAAAAACTGTTTTTT.

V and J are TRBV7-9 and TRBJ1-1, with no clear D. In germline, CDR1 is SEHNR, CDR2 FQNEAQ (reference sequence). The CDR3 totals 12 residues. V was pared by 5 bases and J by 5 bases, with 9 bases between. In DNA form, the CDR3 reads TGTGCCAGCAGCGCGGGGAGAACTGAAGCTTTCTTT. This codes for CASSAGRTEAFF. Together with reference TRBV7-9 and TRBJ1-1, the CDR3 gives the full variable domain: DTGVSQNPRHKITKRGQNVTFRCDPISEHNRLYWYRQTLGQGPEFLTYFQNEAQLEKSRLLSDRFSAERPKGSFSTLEIQRTEQGDSAMYLCASSAGRTEAFFGQGTRLTVV.

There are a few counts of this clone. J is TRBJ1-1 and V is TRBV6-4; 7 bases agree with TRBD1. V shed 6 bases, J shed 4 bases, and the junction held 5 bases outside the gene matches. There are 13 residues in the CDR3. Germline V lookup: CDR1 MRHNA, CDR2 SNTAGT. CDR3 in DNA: TGTGCCAGCAGAACAGGGGTAGGCACTGAAGCTTTCTTT. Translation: CASRTGVGTEAFF.

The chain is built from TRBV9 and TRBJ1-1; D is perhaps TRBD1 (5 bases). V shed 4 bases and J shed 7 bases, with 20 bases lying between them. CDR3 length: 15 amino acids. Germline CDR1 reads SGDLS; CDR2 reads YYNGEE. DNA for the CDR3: TGTGCCAGCAGCCCGCGGGACCTCGTGTCTATTGAAGCTTTCTTT. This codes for CASSPRDLVSIEAFF.

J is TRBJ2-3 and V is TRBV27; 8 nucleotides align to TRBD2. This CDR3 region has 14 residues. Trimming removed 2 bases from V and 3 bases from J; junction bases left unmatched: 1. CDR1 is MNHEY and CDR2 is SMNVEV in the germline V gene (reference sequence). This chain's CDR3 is CASSLPGGTDTQYF. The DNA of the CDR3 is TGTGCCAGCAGTTTACCGGGAGGGACAGATACGCAGTATTTT.

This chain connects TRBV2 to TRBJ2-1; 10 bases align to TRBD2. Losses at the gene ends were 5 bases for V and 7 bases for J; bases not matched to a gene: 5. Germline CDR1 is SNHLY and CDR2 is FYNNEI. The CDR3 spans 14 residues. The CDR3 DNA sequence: TGTGCCAGCAGTCCAGAGCGGGAGGGGAATGAGCAGTTCTTC. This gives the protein CASSPEREGNEQFF.

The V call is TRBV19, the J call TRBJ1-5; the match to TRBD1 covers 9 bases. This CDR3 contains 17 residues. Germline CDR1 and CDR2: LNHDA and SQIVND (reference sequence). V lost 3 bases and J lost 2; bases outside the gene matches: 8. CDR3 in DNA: TGTGCCAGTAGTATCATACTACAGGGGGCTGGCAATCAGCCCCAGCATTTT. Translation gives CASSIILQGAGNQPQHF.

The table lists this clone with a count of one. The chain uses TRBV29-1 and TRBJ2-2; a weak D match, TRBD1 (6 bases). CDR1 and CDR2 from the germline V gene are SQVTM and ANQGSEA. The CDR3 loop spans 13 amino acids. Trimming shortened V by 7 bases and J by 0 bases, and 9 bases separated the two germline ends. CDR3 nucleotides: TGCAGCGGTGGGGGCGCGAACACCGGGGAGCTGTTTTTT. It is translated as CSGGGANTGELFF.

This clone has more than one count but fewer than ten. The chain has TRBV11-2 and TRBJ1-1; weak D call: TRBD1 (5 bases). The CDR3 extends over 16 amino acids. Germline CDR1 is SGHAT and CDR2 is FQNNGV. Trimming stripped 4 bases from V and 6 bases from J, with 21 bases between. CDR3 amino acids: CASSSTGPPITAEAFF. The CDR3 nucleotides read TGTGCCAGCAGCTCAACAGGTCCTCCGATTACCGCTGAAGCTTTCTTT.

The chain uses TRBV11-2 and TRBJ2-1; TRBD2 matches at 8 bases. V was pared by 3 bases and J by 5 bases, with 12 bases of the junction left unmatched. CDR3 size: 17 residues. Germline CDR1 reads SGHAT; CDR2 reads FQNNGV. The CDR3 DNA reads TGTGCCAGCAGCTTGGGGGGCGGCGGGAGGAAGCACAATGAGCAGTTCTTC. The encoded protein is CASSLGGGGRKHNEQFF.

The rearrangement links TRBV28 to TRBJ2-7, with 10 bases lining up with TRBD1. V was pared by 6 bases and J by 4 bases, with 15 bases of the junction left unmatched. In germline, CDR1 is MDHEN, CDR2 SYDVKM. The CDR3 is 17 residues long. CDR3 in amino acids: CASRPGQTGTGVYEQYF. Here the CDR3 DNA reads TGTGCCAGCAGGCCCGGCCAAACCGGGACAGGGGTTTACGAGCAGTACTTC.

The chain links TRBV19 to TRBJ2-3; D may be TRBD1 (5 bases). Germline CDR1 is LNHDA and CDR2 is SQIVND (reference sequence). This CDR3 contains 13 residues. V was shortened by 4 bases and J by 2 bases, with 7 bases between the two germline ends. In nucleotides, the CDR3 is TGTGCCAGTAGTAGGGGCCTCACAGATACGCAGTATTTT. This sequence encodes CASSRGLTDTQYF.

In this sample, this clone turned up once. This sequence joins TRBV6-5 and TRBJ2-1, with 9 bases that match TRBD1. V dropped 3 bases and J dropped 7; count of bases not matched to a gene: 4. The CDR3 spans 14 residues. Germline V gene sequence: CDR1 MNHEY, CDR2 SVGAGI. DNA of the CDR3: TGTGCCAGCAGTTATGGGACAGGGTTAAATGAGCAGTTCTTC. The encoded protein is CASSYGTGLNEQFF.

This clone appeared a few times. DNA of the CDR3: TGTGCCAGCAGCTTGCACGGTGCGGACACCATATATTTT. Protein sequence: CASSLHGADTIYF. The chain couples TRBV5-4 to TRBJ1-3; no firm D call. The CDR3 is 13 amino acids. CDR1 is SGHNT, CDR2 YYREEE, per germline (reference sequence). V lost 1 base to trimming and J lost 8 bases, with 10 bases between them.

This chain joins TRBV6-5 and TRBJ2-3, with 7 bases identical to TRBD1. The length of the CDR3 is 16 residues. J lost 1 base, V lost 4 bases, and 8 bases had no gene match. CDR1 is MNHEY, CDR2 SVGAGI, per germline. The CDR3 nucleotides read TGTGCCAGCAGTTTCTTACAGGGGTCCGGCACAGATACGCAGTATTTT. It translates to CASSFLQGSGTDTQYF.

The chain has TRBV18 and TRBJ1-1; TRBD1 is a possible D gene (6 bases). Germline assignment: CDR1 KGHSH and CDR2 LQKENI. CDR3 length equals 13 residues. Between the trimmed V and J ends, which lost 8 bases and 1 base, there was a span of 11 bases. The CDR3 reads CASTMTGNTEAFF. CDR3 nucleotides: TGTGCCAGCACCATGACAGGGAACACTGAAGCTTTCTTT.

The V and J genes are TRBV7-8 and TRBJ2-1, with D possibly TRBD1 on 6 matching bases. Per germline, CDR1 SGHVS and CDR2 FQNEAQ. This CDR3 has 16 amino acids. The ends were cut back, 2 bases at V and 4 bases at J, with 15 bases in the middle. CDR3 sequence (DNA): TGTGCCAGCAGCTTAAATCTGGGGCAGGGGTACAATGAGCAGTTCTTC. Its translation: CASSLNLGQGYNEQFF.

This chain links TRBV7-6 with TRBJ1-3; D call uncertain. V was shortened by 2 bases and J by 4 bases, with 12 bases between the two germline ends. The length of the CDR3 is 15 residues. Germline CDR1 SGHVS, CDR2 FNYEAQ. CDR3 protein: CASSLQGGPGNTIYF. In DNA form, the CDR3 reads TGTGCCAGCAGCTTACAAGGAGGGCCGGGAAACACCATATATTTT.